This TCR beta chain stems from a study of cytomegalovirus exposure and HLA in healthy donors. Turning to the study itself: HLA-typed donors were the source of approximately 88 million unique TCRs held in an early data release. Membership in the Caucasian-associated ancestry cluster was found for 75% to 90% of 398 genotyped donors.

CDR3 length: 18 amino acids. The V gene's germline CDR1 is SGHVS and CDR2 FNYEAQ. Findings of the study overall: In a later analysis, common viral pathogens appeared linked to several of the most significant clusters.

This clone was recorded once. Its antigen remains unidentified. Researchers ran the PCR with 60 Vbeta and 13 Jbeta primers. Sequencing was performed with immunoSEQ multiplex PCR; in TCRdb, only in-frame clones are kept and a portion is missing. The data hold some 110,000 clones, with 76% observed a single time. The sequenced sample consisted of PBMCs. V and J are TRBV7-6 and TRBJ2-7, with TRBD1 matching over 7 bases. The end of the DNA fits TRBJ2-1 better, so the J call may be wrong. The receptor was isolated from a man aged 35 to 55 in good health and CMV-seropositive. This CDR3 is CASSLEVTGRFSYNEQFF. DNA of the CDR3: TGTGCCAGCAGCTTAGAGGTGACAGGGCGATTCTCCTACAATGAGCAGTTCTTC.